This T cell receptor beta chain was retrieved from a study of monozygotic twins with inflammatory bowel disease. Germline CDR1 is LGHNA and CDR2 is YSLEER. CDR3 length: 18 amino acids. From its re-call of the 5' RACE reads, TCRdb lists each CDR3 protein once, without DNA. In total, the table holds hundreds of thousands of distinct CDR3 sequences. Concerning this clonotype itself: What it binds is not known.

General study points: Between concordant and discordant twins, repertoire similarity failed to differ, a result that limited power may explain.

The total RNA came straight from whole blood, and T cells were not sorted beforehand. Sequenced input: blood. This rearrangement joins TRBV4-3 to TRBJ1-2; TCRdb returns TRBD1, unconfirmable since there is no DNA. This TCR derives from a human donor with ulcerative colitis or Crohn's disease, or a healthy co-twin of an affected twin (not recorded which). CDR3 sequence: CASSQDLVQGAQSYGYTF.